Shown below are 25 T cell receptor beta chains from a single sample sequenced in a study of technical replicates of blood from a few donors (dated by TCRdb to about 2017). Library preparation used the immunoSEQ multiplex PCR assay. In its TCRdb copy, this immuneACCESS table keeps in-frame sequences only and misses some clones. Where compared with another copy, unresolved V genes explain less than half of these, and the others have no known cause. The sample yields tens of thousands of clones; over 80% were counted once. The top ten clonotypes cover 0.27% of the sample. Sequenced material: T cells isolated from PBMCs. These receptors were taken from a human donor in good health.

This clone came up once. V and J are TRBV10-2 and TRBJ2-7; no firm D call. The V end lost 5 bases, the J end lost 0 bases, and 11 bases lay between the germline ends. The CDR3 has 14 amino acids. Germline loops: CDR1 WSHSY, CDR2 SAAADI. The CDR3 is CASSTQRLSYEQYF. CDR3 bases: TGCGCCAGCAGTACCCAGAGACTCTCCTACGAGCAGTACTTC.

The J gene is TRBJ2-7, the V gene TRBV5-6; maybe TRBD2 (5 bases). CDR1 SGHDT and CDR2 YYEEEE come from the germline V gene. V was shortened by 4 bases and J by 3 bases, with 17 bases between the two germline ends. The CDR3 covers 15 residues. The chain's CDR3 is CASSPFPAGVYEQYF. In DNA form, the CDR3 reads TGTGCCAGCAGCCCCTTCCCGGCCGGGGTCTACGAGCAGTACTTC.

The rearrangement joins TRBV7-2 to TRBJ2-3; 7 nucleotides agree with TRBD2. Per the germline V gene, CDR1 is SGHTA and CDR2 is FQGNSA. The trim removed 4 bases at V and 5 bases at J, leaving 12 bases unmatched. CDR3 length: 16 amino acids. In nucleotides, the CDR3 is TGTGCCAGCAGCTATGGCCTAGCGGTCGTGGGAGATACGCAGTATTTT. This sequence encodes CASSYGLAVVGDTQYF.

V gene TRBV19 combines with J gene TRBJ2-6; 7 bases agree with TRBD2. Germline CDR1 and CDR2: LNHDA and SQIVND (reference sequence). V lost 5 bases and J lost 2; bases outside the gene matches: 6. The CDR3 sequence is 16 residues long. CDR3 sequence: CASSRGGKPGANVLTF. The CDR3 DNA is TGTGCCAGTAGTCGCGGGGGTAAACCTGGGGCCAACGTCCTGACTTTC.

The genes are TRBV7-9 and TRBJ1-5; D may be TRBD1 (5 bases). CDR3 length equals 12 residues. Germline CDR1 is SEHNR and CDR2 is FQNEAQ (reference sequence). V was clipped by 4 bases and J by 6 bases, with 7 bases between them. The CDR3 is CASSSTGQPQHF. The CDR3 nucleotides read TGTGCCAGCAGCTCAACAGGTCAGCCCCAGCATTTT.

The chain carries TRBV27 and TRBJ1-5, with TRBD1 matching over 7 bases. Looked up from germline, CDR1 is MNHEY and CDR2 is SMNVEV (reference sequence). V lost 4 bases and J lost 4; bases outside the gene matches: 1. This CDR3 contains 13 residues. CDR3 coding DNA: TGTGCCAGCAGTTGGGACAGTAATCAGCCCCAGCATTTT. This gives the protein CASSWDSNQPQHF.

This clone was picked up one time. This chain links TRBV28 with TRBJ2-7; 12 nucleotides align to TRBD2. There are 18 residues in the CDR3. The germline CDR1 and CDR2 sequences are MDHEN and SYDVKM. V dropped 4 bases and J dropped 2; count of bases not matched to a gene: 12. The chain's CDR3 is CASSSTLGLAGPTYEQYF. The CDR3 DNA reads TGTGCCAGCAGTTCGACCTTGGGACTAGCGGGCCCCACCTACGAGCAGTACTTC.

The chain has TRBV9 and TRBJ2-3, with 10 bases lining up with TRBD2. This CDR3 comprises 16 residues. Germline CDR1 is SGDLS and CDR2 is YYNGEE. J gave up 2 bases and V 0 bases, and 3 bases lay outside the gene matches. As DNA, the CDR3 is TGTGCCAGCAGCGTAGAGCGGGGGGGGTTCACAGATACGCAGTATTTT. It specifies CASSVERGGFTDTQYF.

This clone was observed a single time. The V and J genes are TRBV5-1 and TRBJ2-2; 8 nucleotides agree with TRBD2. This CDR3 has 13 residues. Germline V gene data show CDR1 as SGHRS and CDR2 as YFSETQ. V shed 0 bases and J 9 bases; nucleotides not matched to a gene: 1. Here the CDR3 DNA reads TGCGCCAGCAGCTTGGGACTAGCGAGGGAGCTGTTTTTT. This codes for CASSLGLARELFF.

The V call is TRBV4-2, the J call TRBJ2-7; 11 bases align to TRBD2. CDR1 LGHNA and CDR2 YNFKEQ come from the germline V gene. Trimming took 4 bases from V and 5 from J; bases not matched to a gene: 16. This CDR3 is built from 18 residues. CDR3 DNA: TGTGCCAGCAGCCTACTACCCATTAGCGGGGGGGCTGTCGACGAGCAGTACTTC. It is translated as CASSLLPISGGAVDEQYF.

V is TRBV6-1 and J is TRBJ2-6; D unclear. Germline CDR1 and CDR2: MNHNS and SASEGT. Trimming removed 5 bases at V and 2 bases at J, with 10 bases between. CDR3 length: 15 amino acids. The CDR3 protein is CASSRLSPGANVLTF. The CDR3 nucleotides are TGTGCCAGCAGTCGGCTTAGCCCTGGGGCCAACGTCCTGACTTTC.

This clone has only one observation. This rearrangement joins TRBV30 to TRBJ1-2; D not resolved. CDR1 and CDR2 from the germline V gene are GTSNPN and SVGIG (reference sequence). The V end was cut by 1 base, the J end by 4 bases, with 4 bases between. The CDR3 has 11 amino acids. CDR3 protein: CAWSGAYGYTF. CDR3 bases: TGTGCCTGGAGTGGGGCCTATGGCTACACCTTC.

V gene TRBV5-1 combines with J gene TRBJ2-7; D is perhaps TRBD2 (6 bases). V lost 3 bases and J 6 bases, leaving 10 bases between the germline ends. Germline values: CDR1 SGHRS, CDR2 YFSETQ. The CDR3 totals 12 residues. As DNA, the CDR3 is TGCGCCAGCAGCTGGGACTTCTCCGAGCAGTACTTC. Protein sequence: CASSWDFSEQYF.

The gene calls are TRBV4-1 and TRBJ1-6; tentatively, D is TRBD1 (5 bases). Germline values: CDR1 MGHRA, CDR2 YSYEKL. V was clipped by 0 bases and J by 0 bases, with 15 bases between them. CDR3 length equals 19 residues. CDR3 sequence (DNA): TGCGCCAGCAGCCAAGACAGACAGAAAGTTAGCTCCTATAATTCACCCCTCCACTTT. This codes for CASSQDRQKVSSYNSPLHF.

This clone was picked up a small number of times. This chain connects TRBV9 to TRBJ1-1; 9 bases line up with TRBD1. Trimming took 3 bases from V and 5 from J; bases not matched to a gene: 8. CDR1 is SGDLS and CDR2 is YYNGEE in the germline V gene. The CDR3 consists of 15 residues. The CDR3: CASSEPDRGDTEAFF. For the CDR3, the DNA is TGTGCCAGCAGCGAACCGGACAGGGGAGATACTGAAGCTTTCTTT.

The rearrangement links TRBV28 to TRBJ1-5; TRBD1 matches 9 bases. This CDR3 has 18 residues. Germline CDR1 and CDR2: MDHEN and SYDVKM. The V and J ends lost 4 bases and 2 bases, in that order; junction bases with no gene match: 12. The CDR3 region has the DNA TGTGCCAGCAGTTCTCCGGGACAGGGCGCGCGTGGCAATCAGCCCCAGCATTTT. It is translated as CASSSPGQGARGNQPQHF.

In this sample, this clone turned up once. V is TRBV6-1 and J is TRBJ2-7, with D possibly TRBD1 on 5 matching bases. Germline V gene lookup returns CDR1 MNHNS and CDR2 SASEGT. The CDR3 spans 12 residues. V was trimmed by 3 bases and J by 7 bases, leaving 10 bases between them. CDR3 bases: TGTGCCAGCAGTGACCTAAGACAGGAGCAGTACTTC. This encodes CASSDLRQEQYF.

The chain joins TRBV29-1 to TRBJ2-7, with 8 bases aligning to TRBD1. This CDR3 has 13 amino acids. The germline V gene encodes CDR1 SQVTM and CDR2 ANQGSEA. The V gene end was trimmed by 6 bases and the J gene end by 3 bases; junction bases not matched to a gene: 7. CDR3 in DNA: TGCAGCGTCCCCGGGACAGGTTTCTACGAGCAGTACTTC. It codes for CSVPGTGFYEQYF.

This sequence joins TRBV9 and TRBJ2-1; unclear D gene. Trimming shortened V by 0 bases and J by 6 bases, and 7 bases separated the two germline ends. CDR1 and CDR2 (germline): SGDLS, YYNGEE. CDR3 length equals 13 residues. CDR3 bases: TGTGCCAGCAGCGTAGAACGGTCCAATGAGCAGTTCTTC. This gives the protein CASSVERSNEQFF.

The chain joins TRBV5-1 to TRBJ2-1, with 12 positions matching TRBD2. Per the germline V gene, CDR1 is SGHRS and CDR2 is YFSETQ. V lost 3 bases and J lost 7; bases outside the gene matches: 2. This CDR3 is built from 14 residues. CDR3 loop: CASSWGTSGNEQFF. The CDR3 DNA sequence: TGCGCCAGCAGCTGGGGGACTAGCGGGAATGAGCAGTTCTTC.

CDR3 amino acids: CASSDRGMNTEAFF. CDR3 DNA: TGTGCCAGCAGTGACAGGGGTATGAACACTGAAGCTTTCTTT. The V gene is TRBV6-1, the J gene TRBJ1-1; D is possibly TRBD1 (6 bases). Deletions cut 3 bases from V and 0 bases from J, with 8 bases between. CDR1 and CDR2 from the germline V gene are MNHNS and SASEGT. The CDR3 has 14 amino acids.

The chain has TRBV18 and TRBJ1-2; tentative D call: TRBD1 (5 bases). Germline CDR1 and CDR2: KGHSH and LQKENI. There are 15 residues in the CDR3. The V end lost 3 bases, the J end lost 6 bases, and 17 bases lay between the germline ends. CDR3 loop: CASSPVTDPPHGYTF. The CDR3 DNA reads as TGTGCCAGCTCACCTGTGACAGACCCGCCCCATGGCTACACCTTC.

The gene calls are TRBV7-6 and TRBJ2-3; TRBD1 matches 8 bases. This CDR3 is 15 amino acids long. With 3 bases clipped from V and 5 bases from J, the junction kept 7 bases outside the gene matches. CDR1 is SGHVS and CDR2 is FNYEAQ in the germline V gene. The CDR3 reads CASSLTGVGGDTQYF. The DNA of the CDR3 is TGTGCCAGCAGCTTGACAGGGGTGGGCGGAGATACGCAGTATTTT.

This sequence joins TRBV5-6 and TRBJ2-7; D is possibly TRBD2 (5 bases). Deletions cut 2 bases from V and 9 bases from J, with 21 bases between. There are 15 residues in the CDR3. The germline CDR1 and CDR2 sequences are SGHDT and YYEEEE. CDR3 amino acids: CASSFGLQEALGQYF. The CDR3 DNA is TGTGCCAGCAGCTTTGGCCTCCAGGAGGCGTTGGGGCAGTACTTC.

This chain uses TRBV13 with TRBJ2-1; D unclear. The V gene's germline CDR1 is PRHDT and CDR2 FYEKMQ (reference sequence). The ends were cut back, 0 bases at V and 0 bases at J, with 9 bases in the middle. CDR3 length: 16 residues. The chain's CDR3 is CASSLGLESSYNEQFF. The CDR3 DNA reads as TGTGCCAGCAGCTTAGGCCTAGAGAGCTCCTACAATGAGCAGTTCTTC.